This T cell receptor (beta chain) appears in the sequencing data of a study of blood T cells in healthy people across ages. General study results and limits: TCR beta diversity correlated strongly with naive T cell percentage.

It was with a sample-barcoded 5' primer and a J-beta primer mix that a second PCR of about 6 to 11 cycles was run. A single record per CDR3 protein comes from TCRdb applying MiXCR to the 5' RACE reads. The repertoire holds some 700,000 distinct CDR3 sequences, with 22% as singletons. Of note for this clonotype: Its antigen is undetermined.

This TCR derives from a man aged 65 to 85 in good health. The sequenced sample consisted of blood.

In nucleotides, the CDR3 is TGCAGCGTTGGAGGGTCCTCCTACGAGCAGTACTTC. It codes for CSVGGSSYEQYF. This sequence joins TRBV29-1 and TRBJ2-7, with a tentative D call TRBD2 (5 bases). V lost 4 bases, J lost 0 bases, and 7 bases lay in between. The CDR3 has 12 amino acids. Per germline, CDR1 SQVTM and CDR2 ANQGSEA.